One and the same sample provided the 10 T cell receptor beta chains below, sequenced in a study of shared clonotypes between healthy human individuals. Sequencing was performed with immunoSEQ multiplex PCR; in TCRdb, only in-frame clones are kept and a portion is missing. The top ten clones hold roughly 0.1% of a sample with roughly 590,000 clones, roughly 95% of them seen once. Naive CD8 cells lacked CD45RO, underwent positive selection for CCR7 and left out terminally differentiated effector memory CD45RA+ cells. The sample consisted of naive CD8+ T cells sorted from blood. Every receptor here comes from a woman younger than 45 in good health.

This chain uses TRBV11-2 with TRBJ2-1; 12 nucleotides align to TRBD2. Germline assignment: CDR1 SGHAT and CDR2 FQNNGV. The CDR3 sequence is 16 residues long. V lost 1 base to trimming and J lost 2 bases; unmatched junction nucleotides: 0. The CDR3 sequence: CASSLGLAGAYNEQFF. The CDR3 nucleotides read TGTGCCAGCAGCTTAGGACTAGCGGGAGCCTACAATGAGCAGTTCTTC.

This chain connects TRBV4-1 to TRBJ2-5; 13 bases are a match to TRBD2. The CDR3 totals 16 residues. With 4 bases clipped from V and 4 bases from J, the junction kept 6 bases outside the gene matches. CDR1 is MGHRA and CDR2 is YSYEKL in the germline V gene. The DNA for the CDR3 is TGCGCCAGCAGCCCAGTACTAGCGGGAGGGCCAGAGACCCAGTACTTC. Translating gives CASSPVLAGGPETQYF.

The rearrangement uses TRBV28 and TRBJ2-7, with D hard to call. CDR1 is MDHEN, CDR2 SYDVKM, per germline. V lost 3 bases to trimming and J lost 3 bases, with 12 bases between them. The CDR3 runs to 14 residues. The CDR3 DNA follows: TGTGCCAGCAGTTTTGGCCATGATCTCTACGAGCAGTACTTC. Its protein is CASSFGHDLYEQYF.

The rearrangement joins TRBV27 to TRBJ2-3, with a weak D call TRBD2 (7 bases). The V end lost 7 bases, the J end lost 2 bases, and 19 bases lay between the germline ends. This CDR3 is 16 amino acids long. Germline assignment: CDR1 MNHEY and CDR2 SMNVEV (reference sequence). Here the CDR3 DNA reads TGTGCCAGCACCAGCGCGTGGGGGGGGCACACAGATACGCAGTATTTT. Protein product: CASTSAWGGHTDTQYF.

The rearrangement joins TRBV11-2 to TRBJ2-1; D perhaps matches TRBD2 (6 bases). This CDR3 spans 16 amino acids. The germline gives CDR1 SGHAT, CDR2 FQNNGV. V dropped 4 bases and J dropped 4 bases, with 17 bases sitting between them. The CDR3 is CASSSRDSNLYNEQFF. The CDR3 region has the DNA TGTGCCAGCAGCTCTCGGGACTCTAACCTATACAATGAGCAGTTCTTC.

The gene calls are TRBV7-9 and TRBJ2-7; D possibly corresponds to TRBD1 (5 bases). This CDR3 comprises 13 residues. Germline V gives CDR1 SEHNR, CDR2 FQNEAQ (reference sequence). The CDR3 is CVSQGAYSYEQYF. CDR3 DNA sequence: TGTGTTTCGCAGGGCGCCTACTCCTACGAGCAGTACTTC. Complete variable domain (other parts from reference TRBV7-9 and TRBJ2-7): DTGVSQNPRHKITKRGQNVTFRCDPISEHNRLYWYRQTLGQGPEFLTYFQNEAQLEKSRLLSDRFSAERPKGSFSTLEIQRTEQGDSAMYLCVSQGAYSYEQYFGPGTRLTVT.

The chain carries TRBV6-1 and TRBJ2-3; tentative D call: TRBD1 (6 bases). V gave up 4 bases and J gave up 0 bases, with 8 bases separating them. Germline-derived CDR1 and CDR2 are MNHNS and SASEGT. The CDR3 runs to 14 residues. The CDR3 DNA is TGTGCCAGCAGTGCGGACAGCAGCACAGATACGCAGTATTTT. It encodes CASSADSSTDTQYF.

The chain employs TRBV28 and TRBJ2-1; 9 bases match TRBD1. Unmatched junction bases numbered 26, after V lost 2 bases and J lost 6 bases. CDR3 length equals 22 residues. Germline CDR1 MDHEN, CDR2 SYDVKM. The chain's CDR3 is CASSLLYRGQLKRGRTGNEQFF. The CDR3 coding sequence is TGTGCCAGCAGTTTACTGTACAGGGGGCAGTTGAAGAGAGGTAGAACGGGCAATGAGCAGTTCTTC.

The rearrangement links TRBV13 to TRBJ2-1; TRBD2 agrees at 11 bases. The CDR3 extends over 16 amino acids. Trimming at V came to 1 base and at J to 4 bases, leaving 3 bases not matched to a gene. Germline V lookup: CDR1 PRHDT, CDR2 FYEKMQ (reference sequence). The DNA for the CDR3 is TGTGCCAGCAGCTTAGCAACTAGCGGGAGTTACAATGAGCAGTTCTTC. Its protein product is CASSLATSGSYNEQFF.

This rearrangement joins TRBV10-1 to TRBJ2-7; D is ambiguous. V dropped 1 base and J dropped 6 bases, with 13 bases sitting between them. Per germline, CDR1 WNHNN and CDR2 SYGVQD (reference sequence). The CDR3 totals 14 residues. The CDR3 nucleotides are TGCGCCAGCAGTGAGTTAGGTTCGTTATCCGAGCAGTACTTC. Residues: CASSELGSLSEQYF.